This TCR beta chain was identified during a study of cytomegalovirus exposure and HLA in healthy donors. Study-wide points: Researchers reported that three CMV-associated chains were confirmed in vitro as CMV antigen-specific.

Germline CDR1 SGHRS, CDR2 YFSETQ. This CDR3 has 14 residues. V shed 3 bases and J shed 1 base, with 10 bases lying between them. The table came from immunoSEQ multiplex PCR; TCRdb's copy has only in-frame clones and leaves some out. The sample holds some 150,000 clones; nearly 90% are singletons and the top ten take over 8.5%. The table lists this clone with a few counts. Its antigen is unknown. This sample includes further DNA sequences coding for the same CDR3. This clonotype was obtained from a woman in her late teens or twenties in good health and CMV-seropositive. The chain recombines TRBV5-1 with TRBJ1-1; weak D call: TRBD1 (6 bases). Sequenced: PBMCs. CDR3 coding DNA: TGCGCCAGCAGCTCGGGACAACCGAACACTGAAGCTTTCTTT. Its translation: CASSSGQPNTEAFF.